The TCR beta chain described here comes from a study of radiation and T cells in renal cell carcinoma. Overall study context: Nephrectomy followed 15 Gy stereotactic body radiation by 4 weeks.

This table comes from immunoSEQ multiplex PCR, and its TCRdb copy is limited to in-frame clones, with some not included. Among just over 95,000 clones listed, approximately 86% were seen once. Trimming took 4 bases from V and 3 from J, leaving 20 bases between them. The V gene's germline CDR1 is SGHDN and CDR2 FVKESK. This CDR3 is built from 17 residues. This clone was seen just once. The time point was: baseline pretreatment blood. The treatment was: 15 Gy SBRT to primary tumor, nephrectomy 4 weeks later. After SBRT, blood was collected at 2 and 4 weeks, plus baseline. This renal cell carcinoma was of the clear cell type.

The TCR originated in a man in his fifties or sixties with renal cell carcinoma. The sample consisted of blood, taken from a patient whose treatment included radiotherapy and nephrectomy. This rearrangement joins TRBV14 to TRBJ2-3; D could derive from TRBD1 or TRBD2 (5 bases each). The CDR3 sequence: CASSLLAPGTLTDTQYF. The DNA for the CDR3 is TGTGCCAGCAGCCTACTCGCCCCAGGGACCCTTACAGATACGCAGTATTTT.